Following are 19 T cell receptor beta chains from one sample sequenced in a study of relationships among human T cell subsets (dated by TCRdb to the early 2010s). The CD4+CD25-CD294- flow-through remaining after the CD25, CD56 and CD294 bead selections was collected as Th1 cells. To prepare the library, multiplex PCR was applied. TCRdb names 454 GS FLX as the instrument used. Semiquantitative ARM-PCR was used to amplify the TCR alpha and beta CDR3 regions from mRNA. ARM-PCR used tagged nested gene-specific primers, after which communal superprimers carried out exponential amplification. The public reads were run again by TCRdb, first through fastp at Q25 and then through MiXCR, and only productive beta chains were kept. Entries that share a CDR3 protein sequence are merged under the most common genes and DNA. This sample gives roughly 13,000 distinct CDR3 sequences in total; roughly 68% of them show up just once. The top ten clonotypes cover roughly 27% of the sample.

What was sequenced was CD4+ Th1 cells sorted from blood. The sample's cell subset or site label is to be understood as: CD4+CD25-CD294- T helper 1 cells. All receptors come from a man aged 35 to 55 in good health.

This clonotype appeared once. The CDR3 loop is CASSLGQAVREQYF. In nucleotides, the CDR3 is TGTGCCAGCAGTTTAGGACAGGCCGTTAGAGAGCAGTACTTC. The V call is TRBV28, the J call TRBJ2-7, with 7 positions matching TRBD1. The CDR3 runs 14 residues. V was pared by 2 bases and J by 7 bases, with 8 bases of the junction left unmatched. CDR1 is MDHEN, CDR2 SYDVKM, per germline.

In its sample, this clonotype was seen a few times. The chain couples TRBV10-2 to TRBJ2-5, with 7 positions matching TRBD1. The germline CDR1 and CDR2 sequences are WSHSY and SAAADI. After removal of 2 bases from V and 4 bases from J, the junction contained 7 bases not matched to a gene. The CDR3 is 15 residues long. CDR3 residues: CASSEGNRGGETQYF. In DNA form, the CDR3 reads TGCGCCAGCAGTGAGGGAAACAGGGGTGGAGAGACCCAGTACTTC.

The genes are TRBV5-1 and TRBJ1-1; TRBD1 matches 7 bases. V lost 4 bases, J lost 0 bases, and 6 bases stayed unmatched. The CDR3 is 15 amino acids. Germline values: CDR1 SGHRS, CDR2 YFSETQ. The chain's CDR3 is CASSKGQQMNTEAFF. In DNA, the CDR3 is TGCGCCAGCAGCAAGGGACAGCAAATGAACACTGAAGCTTTCTTT. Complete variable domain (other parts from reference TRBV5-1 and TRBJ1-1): KAGVTQTPRYLIKTRGQQVTLSCSPISGHRSVSWYQQTPGQGLQFLFEYFSETQRNKGNFPGRFSGRQFSNSRSEMNVSTLELGDSALYLCASSKGQQMNTEAFFGQGTRLTVV.

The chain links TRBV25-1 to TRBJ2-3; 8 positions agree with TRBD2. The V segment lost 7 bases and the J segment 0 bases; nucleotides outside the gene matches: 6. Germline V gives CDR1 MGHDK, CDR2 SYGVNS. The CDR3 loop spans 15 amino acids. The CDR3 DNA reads TGTGCCAGCACCCCGGGGGGGGCCAGCACAGATACGCAGTATTTT. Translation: CASTPGGASTDTQYF.

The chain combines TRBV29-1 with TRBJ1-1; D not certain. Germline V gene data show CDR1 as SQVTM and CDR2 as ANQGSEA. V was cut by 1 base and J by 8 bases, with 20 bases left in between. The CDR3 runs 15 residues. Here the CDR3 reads CSVEAADPTYPEAFF. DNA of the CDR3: TGCAGCGTTGAAGCTGCGGATCCGACATACCCCGAAGCTTTCTTT.

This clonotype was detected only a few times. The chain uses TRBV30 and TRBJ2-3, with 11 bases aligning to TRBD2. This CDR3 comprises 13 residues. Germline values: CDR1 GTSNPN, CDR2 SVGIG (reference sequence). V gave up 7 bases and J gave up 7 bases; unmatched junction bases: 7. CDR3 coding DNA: TGTGCCTTCGGGACTAGCGGCTCAAATACGCAGTATTTT. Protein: CAFGTSGSNTQYF.

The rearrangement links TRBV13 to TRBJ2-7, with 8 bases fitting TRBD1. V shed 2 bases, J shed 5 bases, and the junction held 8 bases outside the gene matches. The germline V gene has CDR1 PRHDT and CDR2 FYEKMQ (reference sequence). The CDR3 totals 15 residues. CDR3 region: CASSLNGDRGDEQYF. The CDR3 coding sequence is TGTGCCAGCAGCTTAAACGGAGACAGGGGCGACGAGCAGTACTTC.

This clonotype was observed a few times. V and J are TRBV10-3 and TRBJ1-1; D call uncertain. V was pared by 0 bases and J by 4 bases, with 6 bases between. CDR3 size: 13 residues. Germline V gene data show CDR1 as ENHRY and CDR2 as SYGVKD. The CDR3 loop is CAISESGSTEAFF. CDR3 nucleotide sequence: TGTGCCATCAGTGAGTCCGGGTCCACTGAAGCTTTCTTT.

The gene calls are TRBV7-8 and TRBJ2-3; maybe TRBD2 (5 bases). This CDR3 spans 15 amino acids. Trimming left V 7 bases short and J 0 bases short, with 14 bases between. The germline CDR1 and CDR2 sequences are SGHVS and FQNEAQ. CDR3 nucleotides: TGTGCCAGCACCGAACCTACTAGGAGCACAGATACGCAGTATTTT. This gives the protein CASTEPTRSTDTQYF.

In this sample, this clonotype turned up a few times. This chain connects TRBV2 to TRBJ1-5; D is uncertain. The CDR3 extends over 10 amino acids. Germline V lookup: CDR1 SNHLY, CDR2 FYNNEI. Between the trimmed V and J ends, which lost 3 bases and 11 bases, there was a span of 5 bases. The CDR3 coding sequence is TGTGCCAGCAGTGACAAGGCCCAGCATTTT. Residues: CASSDKAQHF.

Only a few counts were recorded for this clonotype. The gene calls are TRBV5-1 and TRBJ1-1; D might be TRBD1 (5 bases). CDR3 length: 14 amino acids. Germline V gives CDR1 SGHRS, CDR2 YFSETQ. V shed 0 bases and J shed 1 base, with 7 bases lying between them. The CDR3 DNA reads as TGCGCCAGCAGCTTGGCGGGACCGAACACTGAAGCTTTCTTT. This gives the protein CASSLAGPNTEAFF.

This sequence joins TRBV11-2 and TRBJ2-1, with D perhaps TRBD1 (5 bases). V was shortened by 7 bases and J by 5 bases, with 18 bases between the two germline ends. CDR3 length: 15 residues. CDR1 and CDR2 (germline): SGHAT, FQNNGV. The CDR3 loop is CASTAGAGMHNEQFF. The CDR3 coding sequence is TGTGCCAGCACCGCTGGAGCAGGGATGCACAATGAGCAGTTCTTC.

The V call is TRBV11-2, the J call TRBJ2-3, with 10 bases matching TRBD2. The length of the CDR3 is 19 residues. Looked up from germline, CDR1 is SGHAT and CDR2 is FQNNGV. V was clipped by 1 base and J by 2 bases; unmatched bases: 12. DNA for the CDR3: TGTGCCAGCAGCTTAGGGGGGCTACTAGCGGGGAATTACACAGATACGCAGTATTTT. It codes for CASSLGGLLAGNYTDTQYF.

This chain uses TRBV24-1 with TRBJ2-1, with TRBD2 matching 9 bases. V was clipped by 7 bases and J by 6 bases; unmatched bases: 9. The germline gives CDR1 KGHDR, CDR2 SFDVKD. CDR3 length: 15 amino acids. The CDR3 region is CATSPGTSRVNEQFF. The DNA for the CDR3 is TGTGCCACCAGCCCAGGGACTAGCAGGGTCAATGAGCAGTTCTTC.

CDR3 residues: CASSQWTGGPEAFF. The DNA of the CDR3 is TGTGCCAGCAGCCAATGGACAGGGGGCCCTGAAGCTTTCTTT. This sequence joins TRBV11-2 and TRBJ1-1, with 11 bases lining up with TRBD1. V gave up 5 bases and J gave up 6 bases; unmatched junction bases: 5. Germline V gives CDR1 SGHAT, CDR2 FQNNGV. This CDR3 has 14 residues.

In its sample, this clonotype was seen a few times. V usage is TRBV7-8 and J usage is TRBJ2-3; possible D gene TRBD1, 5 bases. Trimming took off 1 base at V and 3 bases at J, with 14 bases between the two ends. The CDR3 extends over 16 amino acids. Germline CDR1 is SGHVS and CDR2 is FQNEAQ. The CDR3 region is CASSLGDRGPTDTQYF. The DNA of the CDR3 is TGTGCCAGCAGCTTAGGCGATAGGGGTCCGACAGATACGCAGTATTTT.

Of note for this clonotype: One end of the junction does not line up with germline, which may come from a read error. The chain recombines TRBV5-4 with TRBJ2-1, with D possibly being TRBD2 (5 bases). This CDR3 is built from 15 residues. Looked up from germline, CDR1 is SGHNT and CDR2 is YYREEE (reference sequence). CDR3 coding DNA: TGCGCCAGCAGCTCCTCGGCTAGCTACTACAATGAGCAGTTCTTC. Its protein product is CASSSSASYYNEQFF.

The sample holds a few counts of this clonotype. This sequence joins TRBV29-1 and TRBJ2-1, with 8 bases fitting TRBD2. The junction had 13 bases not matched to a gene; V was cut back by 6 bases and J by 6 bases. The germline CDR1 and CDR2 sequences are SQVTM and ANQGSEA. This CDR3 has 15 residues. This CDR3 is CSVRTGTGGSNEQFF. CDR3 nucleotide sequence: TGCAGCGTGCGTACGGGTACGGGAGGGAGCAATGAGCAGTTCTTC.

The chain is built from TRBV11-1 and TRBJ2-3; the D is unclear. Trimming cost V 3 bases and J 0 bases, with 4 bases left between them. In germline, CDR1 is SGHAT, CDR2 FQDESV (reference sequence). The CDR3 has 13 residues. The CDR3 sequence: CASSFSSTDTQYF. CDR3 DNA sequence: TGTGCCAGCAGCTTTAGCAGCACAGATACGCAGTATTTT.